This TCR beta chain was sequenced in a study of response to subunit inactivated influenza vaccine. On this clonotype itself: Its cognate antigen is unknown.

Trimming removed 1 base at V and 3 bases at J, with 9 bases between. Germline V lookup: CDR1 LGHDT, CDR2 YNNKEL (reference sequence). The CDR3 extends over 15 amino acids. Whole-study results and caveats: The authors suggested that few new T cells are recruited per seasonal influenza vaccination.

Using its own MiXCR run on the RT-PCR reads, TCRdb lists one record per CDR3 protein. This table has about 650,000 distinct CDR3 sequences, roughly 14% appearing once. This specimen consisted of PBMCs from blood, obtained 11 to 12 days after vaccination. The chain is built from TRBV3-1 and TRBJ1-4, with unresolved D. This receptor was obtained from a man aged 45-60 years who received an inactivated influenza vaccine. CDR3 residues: CASSQGLVANEKLFF. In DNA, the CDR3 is TGTGCCAGCAGCCAAGGGTTAGTGGCTAATGAAAAACTGTTTTTT.